One sample yielded the 13 T cell receptor delta chains listed below, sequenced in a study of DNA immune sequencing with unique molecular identifiers. A 32-plex genomic DNA assay used primers for all 8 TRDV and 4 TRDJ genes. A 12-nucleotide UMI was added during roughly 3 barcoding PCR cycles before adapter PCR. With CATT, TCRdb re-called clones from the multiplex PCR reads. The data hold 2,000 to 2,500 delta-chain clones, with 11% to 15% observed a single time. Sequencing was carried out using gamma-delta T cells enriched from blood buffy coat, or unenriched PBMCs (not recorded which). Receptors were obtained from a human donor in good health.

About this clone: TCRdb's protein, taken from a much larger clone, differs from this DNA's translation at residue 15, likely owing to a read error; the protein displayed comes from the DNA. The chain uses TRDV2 and TRDJ1, with 12 bases identical to TRDD3. CDR3 length: 16 amino acids. Germline CDR1 is GEAIGNYY and CDR2 is EKD. CDR3 region: CACDKLGDTQADKLTF. As DNA, the CDR3 is TGTGCCTGTGACAAGCTGGGGGATACGCAGGCCGATAAACTCACCTTT.

This clone turned up a few times. It is likely a read error: a sequence one base away is far more abundant. The sample has other DNA sequences that encode this CDR3 too. The V gene is TRDV2, the J gene TRDJ1, with 12 bases that match TRDD3. The CDR3 is made up of 16 amino acids. Germline CDR1 GEAIGNYY, CDR2 EKD. The CDR3, as DNA: TGTGCCTGTGACAAGCTGGGGGATACGCAGGCCGACAAACTCATCTTT. Translating it yields CACDKLGDTQADKLIF.

CDR3: CACTPALGAHTDKLIF. CDR3 sequence (DNA): TGTGCCTGTACACCGGCACTGGGGGCCCACACCGATAAACTCATCTTT. The chain recombines TRDV2 with TRDJ1; 8 bases map to TRDD3. The CDR3 runs to 16 residues. Germline loops: CDR1 GEAIGNYY, CDR2 EKD. J gave up 0 bases and V 6 bases, and 11 bases lay outside the gene matches.

This clone rates as medium-sized. Here the CDR3 reads CACDTVGNTDKLIF. In DNA form, the CDR3 reads TGTGCCTGTGACACCGTAGGTAACACCGATAAACTCATCTTT. The V gene is TRDV2, the J gene TRDJ1, with no clear D. The germline CDR1 and CDR2 sequences are GEAIGNYY and EKD. Trimming cost V 0 bases and J 0 bases, with 7 bases left between them. The CDR3 covers 14 residues.

The rearrangement joins TRDV1 to TRDJ1; 9 bases agree with TRDD3. The J gene was missing in TCRdb and was found by matching the end of the DNA to germline. J lost 0 bases, V lost 6 bases, and 26 bases had no gene match. Germline CDR1 and CDR2: TSWWSYY and QGS. This CDR3 is 22 amino acids long. CDR3 nucleotide sequence: TGTGCTCTTGGACTACTCTACGTGTTGGGGGATAGCGGGGGTTGGTACACCGATAAACTCATCTTT. Translated: CALGLLYVLGDSGGWYTDKLIF.

This clone turned up a few times. TCRdb shows a much larger clone's protein in place of this DNA's translation, and the two differ at residue 11, likely through a read error; the protein shown is translated from the DNA. V and J are TRDV2 and TRDJ1; D unresolved. The germline V gene has CDR1 GEAIGNYY and CDR2 EKD. Trimming left V 3 bases short and J 3 bases short, with 19 bases between. CDR3 size: 16 residues. Written as DNA, the CDR3 is TGTGCCTGTGACCCGTCCGATCGGAAGTACGCCGATAAACTCATCTTT. Encoded protein: CACDPSDRKYADKLIF.

A few counts support this clone. TCRdb's listed protein matches a much larger clone and diverges from this DNA's translation at residue 11, likely through a read error; the protein shown comes from the DNA. The DNA for the CDR3 is TGTGCCTGTGACCTACTGGGGACAGACACCGAAAAACTCATCTTT. This encodes CACDLLGTDTEKLIF. The chain has TRDV2 and TRDJ1; TRDD3 agrees at 7 bases. The V gene's germline CDR1 is GEAIGNYY and CDR2 EKD. The CDR3 has 15 residues.

On this clone: A far larger clone is only one base removed, so a read error is likely. The chain couples TRDV1 to TRDJ1; possibly TRDD2 or TRDD3 for D (5 bases each). TCRdb lists no J gene, so it was determined here by aligning the DNA to germline. This CDR3 contains 26 residues. V was clipped by 2 bases and J by 0 bases, with 43 bases between them. CDR1 is TSWWSYY and CDR2 is QGS in the germline V gene. Written as DNA, the CDR3 is TGTGCTCTTGGGGAATATCAAATTTTGACCCCCTACTACCCAATGAGGGGGGTTCCGTACACCGATAAACTCATCTTT. Its translation: CALGEYQILTPYYPMRGVPYTDKLIF.

This clone was counted ten times or more. Distinct nucleotide sequences in the sample also encode this CDR3. This chain joins TRDV2 and TRDJ1; 8 bases line up with TRDD3. Trimming took 0 bases from V and 0 from J; bases not matched to a gene: 5. The CDR3 runs to 16 residues. CDR1 is GEAIGNYY and CDR2 is EKD in the germline V gene. The CDR3 nucleotides are TGTGCCTGTGACACCGTACTGGGGGGTGACACCGATAAACTCATCTTT. Translation gives CACDTVLGGDTDKLIF.

This clone was counted a few times. A read error likely explains why the TCRdb protein, taken from a much larger clone, differs from this DNA's translation at residue 17; the protein shown is translated from the DNA. This rearrangement joins TRDV2 to TRDJ3; 7 bases line up with TRDD3. This CDR3 is built from 20 residues. CDR1 is GEAIGNYY and CDR2 is EKD in the germline V gene. The CDR3 reads CACDTGSLGVGSWDTRHMFF. As DNA, the CDR3 is TGTGCCTGTGACACGGGAAGCCTGGGGGTCGGCTCCTGGGACACCCGACATATGTTTTTC.

This clone is medium-sized in the sample. Other DNA variants within this sample encode the same CDR3. V and J are TRDV2 and TRDJ1; 10 bases fit TRDD3. V lost 1 base, J lost 3 bases, and 19 bases stayed unmatched. This CDR3 has 20 residues. The germline gives CDR1 GEAIGNYY, CDR2 EKD. CDR3 in DNA: TGTGCCTGTGACACGATGTTGATGGGGGATACATGGCTTTTTCCCGATAAACTCATCTTT. Protein product: CACDTMLMGDTWLFPDKLIF.

This clone was recorded a few times. Since a far larger clone is one base different, this is likely a read error. Other DNA variants within this sample encode the same CDR3. The rearrangement uses TRDV2 and TRDJ1; the D is unclear. The germline gives CDR1 GEAIGNYY, CDR2 EKD. This CDR3 is built from 16 residues. CDR3 bases: TGTGCCTGTGACCCGTCCGATCGGAAGTACACCGATAAACTAATCTTT. Protein product: CACDPSDRKYTDKLIF.

This clone showed up just a few times. A read error likely explains why the TCRdb protein, taken from a much larger clone, differs from this DNA's translation at residue 11; the protein shown is translated from the DNA. The rearrangement joins TRDV2 to TRDJ1; TRDD3 agrees at 7 bases. Germline V gene lookup returns CDR1 GEAIGNYY and CDR2 EKD. This CDR3 is built from 15 residues. CDR3 loop: CACDLLGTDTGKLIF. Written as DNA, the CDR3 is TGTGCCTGTGACCTACTGGGGACAGACACCGGTAAACTCATCTTT.